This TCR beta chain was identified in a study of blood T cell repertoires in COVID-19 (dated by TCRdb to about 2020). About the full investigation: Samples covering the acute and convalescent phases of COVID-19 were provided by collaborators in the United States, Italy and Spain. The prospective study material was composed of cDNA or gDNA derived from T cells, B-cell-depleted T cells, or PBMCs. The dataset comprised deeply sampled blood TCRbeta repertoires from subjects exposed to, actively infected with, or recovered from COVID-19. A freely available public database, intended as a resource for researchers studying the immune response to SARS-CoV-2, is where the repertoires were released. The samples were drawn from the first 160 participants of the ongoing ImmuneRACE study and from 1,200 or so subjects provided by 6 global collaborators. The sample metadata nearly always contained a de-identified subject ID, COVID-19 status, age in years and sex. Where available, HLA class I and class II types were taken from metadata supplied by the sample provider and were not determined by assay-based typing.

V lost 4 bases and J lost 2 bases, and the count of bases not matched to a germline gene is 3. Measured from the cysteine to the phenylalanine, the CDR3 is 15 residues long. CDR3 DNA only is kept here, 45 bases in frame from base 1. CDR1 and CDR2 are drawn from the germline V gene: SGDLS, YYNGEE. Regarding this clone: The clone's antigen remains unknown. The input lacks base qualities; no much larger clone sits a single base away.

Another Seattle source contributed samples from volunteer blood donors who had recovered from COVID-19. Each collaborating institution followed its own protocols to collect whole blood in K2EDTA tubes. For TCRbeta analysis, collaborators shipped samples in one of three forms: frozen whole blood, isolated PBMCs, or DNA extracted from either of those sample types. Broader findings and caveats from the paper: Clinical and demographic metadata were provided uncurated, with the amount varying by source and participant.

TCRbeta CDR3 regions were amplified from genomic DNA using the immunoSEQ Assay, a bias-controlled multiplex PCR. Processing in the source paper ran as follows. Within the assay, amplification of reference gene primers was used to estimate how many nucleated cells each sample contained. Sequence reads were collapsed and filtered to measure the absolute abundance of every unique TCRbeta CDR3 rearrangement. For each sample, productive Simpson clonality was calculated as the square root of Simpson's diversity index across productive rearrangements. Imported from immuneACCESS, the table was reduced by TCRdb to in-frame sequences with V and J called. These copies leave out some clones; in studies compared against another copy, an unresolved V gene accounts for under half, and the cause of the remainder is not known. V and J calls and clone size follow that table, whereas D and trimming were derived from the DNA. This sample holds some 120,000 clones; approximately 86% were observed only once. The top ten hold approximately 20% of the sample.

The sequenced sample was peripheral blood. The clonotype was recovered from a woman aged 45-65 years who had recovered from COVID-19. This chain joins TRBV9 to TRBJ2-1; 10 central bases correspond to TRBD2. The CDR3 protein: CASSRTSGTYNEQFF. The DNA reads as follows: TGTGCCAGCAGCCGGACTAGCGGTACCTACAATGAGCAGTTCTTC.